This T cell receptor (beta chain) was identified in a study of blood T cell repertoires in COVID-19 (dated by TCRdb to the early 2020s). About the study as a whole: Samples from collaborators originated in the United States, Italy and Spain and spanned both the acute and convalescent phases of COVID-19. The prospective study material was composed of cDNA or gDNA derived from T cells, B-cell-depleted T cells, or PBMCs. Deeply sampled blood TCRbeta repertoires from subjects exposed to, actively infected with, or recovered from COVID-19 were included in the dataset. The repertoires were made available in a free public database intended to serve as a resource for research on the immune response to SARS-CoV-2. Samples were obtained from the ongoing ImmuneRACE study (first 160 participants) and from some 1,300 subjects provided by 6 global collaborators. The sample metadata nearly always contained a de-identified subject ID, COVID-19 status, age in years and sex. Where HLA class I and class II types were available, the types were taken from metadata supplied by the sample provider, not from assay-based typing.

Trimming takes 6 bases off V and 6 bases off J; junction bases not matched to a gene: 9. CDR1 and CDR2, looked up from the germline V gene, are SGHDN and FVKESK. The CDR3 goes from the cysteine to the phenylalanine over 14 residues. Only the CDR3 DNA is retained, 42 bases long and in frame from the first base. The immunoSEQ Assay, a bias-controlled multiplex PCR, was used to amplify TCRbeta CDR3 regions from genomic DNA. In the source study's methods: The number of nucleated cells in each sample was estimated from the amplification of reference gene primers within the assay. To quantify the absolute abundance of each unique TCRbeta CDR3 rearrangement, sequence reads were collapsed and filtered. For each sample, productive Simpson clonality was calculated as the square root of Simpson's diversity index across productive rearrangements. In TCRdb, the immuneACCESS table is reduced to in-frame sequences with V and J assigned. These tables do not hold every clone; where another copy was compared, an unresolved V gene accounts for under half, and the others remain unexplained. D and trimming come from the DNA, and the V and J calls and clone size come from that table. Here the sample has roughly 220,000 clones; about four fifths occur a single time. Of the sample, approximately 1.3% is held by the ten largest clones.

In the case of this clone: Its recognized antigen is unknown. Per-base quality was not reported, and no clone a single base away is much larger than it.

In the prospective study, participants were about 18 to 95 years old, resided in under 30 geographic areas of the United States, and were enrolled through a virtual design. In the prospective study, participants were assigned to cohorts based on the clinical history participants reported in a screening survey and a study questionnaire. In the prospective study, whole blood, serum and a nasopharyngeal or oropharyngeal swab were collected from each participant by mobile phlebotomists. Participants in the prospective study had the option to provide additional blood draws and questionnaires over a 2-month period. Before DNA extraction, prospective study blood samples were shipped either frozen or at room temperature. General study outcomes and caveats: Clinical and demographic metadata were provided uncurated, with the amount varying by source and participant.

The specimen was PBMCs or T cells enriched from blood (not recorded which). The sequence was collected from a woman aged 40 to 50 with acute COVID-19. The V gene is TRBV14 and the J gene is TRBJ1-2, with TRBD1 identical over 8 junction bases. The nucleotides are TGTGCCAGCAGACCACAGGGGGGAGGTGATGGCTACACCTTC. Translation gives CASRPQGGGDGYTF.